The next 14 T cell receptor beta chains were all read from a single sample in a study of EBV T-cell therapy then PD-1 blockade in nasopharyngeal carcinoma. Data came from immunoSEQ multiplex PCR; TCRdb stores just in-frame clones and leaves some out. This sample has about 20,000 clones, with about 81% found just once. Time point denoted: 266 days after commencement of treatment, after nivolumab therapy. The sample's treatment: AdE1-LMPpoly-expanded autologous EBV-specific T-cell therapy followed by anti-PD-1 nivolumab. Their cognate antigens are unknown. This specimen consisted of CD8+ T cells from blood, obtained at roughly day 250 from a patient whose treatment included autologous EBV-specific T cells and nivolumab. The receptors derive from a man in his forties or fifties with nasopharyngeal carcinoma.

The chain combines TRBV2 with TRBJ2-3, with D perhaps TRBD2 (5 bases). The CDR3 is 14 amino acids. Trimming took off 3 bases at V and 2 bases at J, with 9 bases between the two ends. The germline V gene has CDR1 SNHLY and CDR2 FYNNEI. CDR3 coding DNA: TGTGCCAGCAGTGATAGGACTTCCACAGATACGCAGTATTTT. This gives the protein CASSDRTSTDTQYF.

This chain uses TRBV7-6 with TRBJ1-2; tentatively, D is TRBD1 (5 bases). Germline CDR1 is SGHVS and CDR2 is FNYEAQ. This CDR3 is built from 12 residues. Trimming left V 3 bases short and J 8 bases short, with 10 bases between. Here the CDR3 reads CASSFQGDGYTF. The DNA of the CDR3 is TGTGCCAGCAGCTTTCAAGGGGACGGCTACACCTTC.

In DNA, the CDR3 is TGTGCCAGCAGTGGGGGAGGGGATGAAAAACTGTTTTTT. Translated, it gives CASSGGGDEKLFF. This chain joins TRBV9 and TRBJ1-4; perhaps TRBD1 as D (5 bases). The CDR3 length is 13 residues. Germline CDR1 SGDLS, CDR2 YYNGEE. Trimming took off 5 bases at V and 6 bases at J, with 11 bases between the two ends.

The CDR3 spells CASSQDDNSNQPQHF. CDR3 nucleotide sequence: TGTGCCAGCAGCCAAGATGACAACAGCAATCAGCCCCAGCATTTT. V usage is TRBV4-2 and J usage is TRBJ1-5; D is ambiguous. V was trimmed by 0 bases and J by 1 base, leaving 7 bases between them. CDR3 length: 15 residues. Germline values: CDR1 LGHNA, CDR2 YNFKEQ.

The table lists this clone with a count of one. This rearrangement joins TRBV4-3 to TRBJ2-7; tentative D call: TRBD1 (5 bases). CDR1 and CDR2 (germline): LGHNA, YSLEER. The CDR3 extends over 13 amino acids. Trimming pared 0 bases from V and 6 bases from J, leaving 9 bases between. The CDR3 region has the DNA TGCGCCAGCAGCCAAGAGACAGCCCGCGAGCAGTACTTC. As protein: CASSQETAREQYF.

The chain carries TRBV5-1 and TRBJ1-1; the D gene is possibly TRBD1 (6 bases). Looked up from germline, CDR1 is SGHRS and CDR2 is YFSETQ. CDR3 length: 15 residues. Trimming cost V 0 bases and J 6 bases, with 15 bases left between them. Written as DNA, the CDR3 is TGCGCCAGCAGCTTGGAATCGGGGGCGCCCCCTGAAGCTTTCTTT. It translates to CASSLESGAPPEAFF.

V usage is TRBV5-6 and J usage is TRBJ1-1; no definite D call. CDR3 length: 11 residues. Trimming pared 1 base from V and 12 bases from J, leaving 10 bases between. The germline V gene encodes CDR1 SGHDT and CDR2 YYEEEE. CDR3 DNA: TGTGCCAGCAGCTTGTCGGGGTTTACTTTCTTT. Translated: CASSLSGFTFF.

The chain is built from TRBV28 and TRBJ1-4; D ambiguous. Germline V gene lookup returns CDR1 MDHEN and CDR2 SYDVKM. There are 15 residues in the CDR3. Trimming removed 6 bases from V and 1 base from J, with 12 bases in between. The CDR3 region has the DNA TGTGCCAGCAGCCCCGGTATCGTAACTAATGAAAAACTGTTTTTT. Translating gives CASSPGIVTNEKLFF.

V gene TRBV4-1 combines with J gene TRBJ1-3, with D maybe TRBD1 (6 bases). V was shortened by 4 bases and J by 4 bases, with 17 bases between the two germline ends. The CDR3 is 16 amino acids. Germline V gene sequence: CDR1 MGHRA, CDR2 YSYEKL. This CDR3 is CASSPTGRGRGNTIYF. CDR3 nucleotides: TGCGCCAGCAGCCCCACAGGGAGGGGAAGAGGAAACACCATATATTTT.

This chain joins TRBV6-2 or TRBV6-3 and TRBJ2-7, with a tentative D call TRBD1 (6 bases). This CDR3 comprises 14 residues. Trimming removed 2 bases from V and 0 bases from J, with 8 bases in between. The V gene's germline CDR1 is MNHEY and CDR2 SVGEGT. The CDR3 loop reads CASSYRDNSYEQYF. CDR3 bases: TGTGCCAGCAGTTACCGGGACAACTCCTACGAGCAGTACTTC.

The CDR3 bases are TGTGCTAGCGGGGTGACCCCAGGGAGATGCTACACCTTC. It codes for CASGVTPGRCYTF. V and J are TRBV12-5 and TRBJ1-2, with D perhaps matching TRBD1 (5 bases). The CDR3 length is 13 residues. The germline V gene encodes CDR1 LGHNT and CDR2 FRNRAP. V gave up 9 bases and J gave up 9 bases, with 20 bases separating them.

This CDR3 reads CASNLQGSAPNYGYTF. CDR3 DNA sequence: TGTGCCAGCAACCTACAGGGATCAGCTCCTAACTATGGCTACACCTTC. The chain employs TRBV28 and TRBJ1-2; a possible D gene is TRBD1 (6 bases). The CDR3 has 16 amino acids. The germline V gene has CDR1 MDHEN and CDR2 SYDVKM. The V and J ends lost 7 bases and 0 bases respectively, with 18 bases between them.

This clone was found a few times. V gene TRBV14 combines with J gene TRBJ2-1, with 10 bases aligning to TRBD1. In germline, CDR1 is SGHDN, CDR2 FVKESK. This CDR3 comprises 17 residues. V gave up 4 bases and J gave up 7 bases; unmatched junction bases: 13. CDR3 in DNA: TGTGCCAGCAGCCCAGACGCCCGGACAGGGGGGTGGAATGAGCAGTTCTTC. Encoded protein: CASSPDARTGGWNEQFF. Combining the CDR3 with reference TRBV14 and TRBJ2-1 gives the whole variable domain EAGVTQFPSHSVIEKGQTVTLRCDPISGHDNLYWYRRVMGKEIKFLLHFVKESKQDESGMPNNRFLAERTGGTYSTLKVQPAELEDSGVYFCASSPDARTGGWNEQFFGPGTRLTVL.

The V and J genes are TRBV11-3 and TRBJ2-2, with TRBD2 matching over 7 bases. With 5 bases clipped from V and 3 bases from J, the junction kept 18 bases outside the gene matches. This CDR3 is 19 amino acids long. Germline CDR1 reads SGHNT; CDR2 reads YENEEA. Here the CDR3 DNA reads TGTGCCAGCAGCCCCCGGGGAGGGGTTGCAGGCCCGTACACCGGGGAGCTGTTTTTT. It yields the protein CASSPRGGVAGPYTGELFF. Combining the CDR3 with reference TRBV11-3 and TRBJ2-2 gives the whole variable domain EAGVVQSPRYKIIEKKQPVAFWCNPISGHNTLYWYLQNLGQGPELLIRYENEEAVDDSQLPKDRFSAERLKGVDSTLKIQPAELGDSAVYLCASSPRGGVAGPYTGELFFGEGSRLTVL.